These T cell receptor beta chains were read from a single sample in a study of OX40 agonist ivuxolimab in advanced cancers. Generated by immunoSEQ multiplex PCR, the TCRdb table keeps only in-frame clones and is missing some. The table records about 58,000 clones, roughly nine tenths of them present only once. The source material was CD4+ or CD8+ T cells sorted from blood, sampled in a trial of the OX40 agonist ivuxolimab. The source is an adult with an advanced solid tumor such as melanoma, head and neck, liver or kidney cancer. The CDR3 runs from the conserved cysteine through the conserved F or W. A D gene is named only where the DNA matches it firmly. Size tells how often a clone was seen (once, few, many) or the class of an expanded clone, and some rows leave it out.

DNA	CDR3	D	size	V	J
TGTGCCAGCAGCCGGGACAGGGCGGGCACTGAAGCTTTCTTT	CASSRDRAGTEAFF	TRBD1	NA	TRBV27	TRBJ1-1
TGTGCCAGCAAGACAGGGGGCTTGGGTACGCAGTATTTT	CASKTGGLGTQYF	TRBD1	NA	TRBV27	TRBJ2-3
TGTGCCAGCAGCTTAAACAGGGGGAGTGAAAAACTGTTTTTT	CASSLNRGSEKLFF	TRBD1	NA	TRBV11-2	TRBJ1-4
TGTGCCAGCGGCAAGCTAGCGGGATCTGGTAATGAGCAGTTCTTC	CASGKLAGSGNEQFF	TRBD2	NA	TRBV14	TRBJ2-1
TGTGCCAGCAGCTTACGGACAGGGGGTTACATGAACACTGAAGCTTTCTTT	CASSLRTGGYMNTEAFF	TRBD1	NA	TRBV5-5	TRBJ1-1
TGTGCCTGGAGCGAGGGCACTCAGCCCCAGCATTTT	CAWSEGTQPQHF	NA	NA	TRBV30	TRBJ1-5
TGTGCCAGCAGCTGTCGGGAATGGACTAGCGGAGGCACAGATACGCAGTATTTT	CASSCREWTSGGTDTQYF	TRBD2	NA	TRBV11-2	TRBJ2-3
TGTGCCAGCAGCGTGGGGACCGGCTACACCTTC	CASSVGTGYTF	NA	NA	TRBV7-9	TRBJ1-2
TGTGCCAGCAGCTTGGGCCGGTACCAAGAGACCCAGTACTTC	CASSLGRYQETQYF	NA	few	TRBV5-6	TRBJ2-5
TGCGCCAGCAGCTTGGAGCAACCTCGGGATCCCCAGTACTTC	CASSLEQPRDPQYF	NA	NA	TRBV5-1	TRBJ2-5
TGTGCCAGTCTAGGTTCAAACAATGAGCAGTTCTTC	CASLGSNNEQFF	NA	NA	TRBV19	TRBJ2-1
TGTGCCAGCAGTTCGCTAGCGGGCTCCACAGATACGCAGTATTTT	CASSSLAGSTDTQYF	TRBD2	NA	TRBV27	TRBJ2-3
TGTGCCAGCAGGCCGGGTGGGACTAGCACTGAAGCTTTCTTT	CASRPGGTSTEAFF	NA	NA	TRBV2	TRBJ1-1
TGCAGCGCTAAGGACAGCGGAGGCTACACCTTC	CSAKDSGGYTF	NA	NA	TRBV29-1	TRBJ1-2
TGTGCCAGTAGTATCGCAGGGGGCGTTAAACAGCCCCAGCATTTT	CASSIAGGVKQPQHF	TRBD1	NA	TRBV19	TRBJ1-5
TGTGCCAGCAGTGAACTAGCGGGAGCGACTGAGCAGTACTTC	CASSELAGATEQYF	TRBD2	NA	TRBV2	TRBJ2-7
TGTGCCACCAAATACACAGGTTCGACTAATGAAAAACTGTTTTTT	CATKYTGSTNEKLFF	NA	NA	TRBV2	TRBJ1-4
TGTGCCAGCAGTGACTCTGGTGGAGAGCAGTTCTTC	CASSDSGGEQFF	NA	once	TRBV6-4	TRBJ2-1
TGCGCCAGCAGCCAAGGGGGACACAAGTTGATACCTAGCACAGATACGCAGTATTTT	CASSQGGHKLIPSTDTQYF	NA	NA	TRBV4-3	TRBJ2-3
TGCGCCAGCAGCTTCAAACAGAACTTCTACAATGAGCAGTTCTTC	CASSFKQNFYNEQFF	NA	few	TRBV5-1	TRBJ2-1
TGTGCCAGCAGCTTTGTGGAGGGCCTAGGGAATGAGCAGTTCTTC	CASSFVEGLGNEQFF	NA	NA	TRBV7-9	TRBJ2-1
TGTGCCAGCAGCTCGCACTCCCCGTGGGCCTACAATGAGCAGTTCTTC	CASSSHSPWAYNEQFF	NA	once	TRBV7-6	TRBJ2-1
TGTGCCAGCAGCCCAGGGATAACAAACACTGAAGCTTTCTTT	CASSPGITNTEAFF	NA	NA	TRBV27	TRBJ1-1
TGTGCCAGCAGCTTAGTGATGACAGAGAACACCGGGGAGCTGTTTTTT	CASSLVMTENTGELFF	NA	NA	TRBV11-2	TRBJ2-2
TGTGCCAGTAGTATAGGATCAAATTGGGACACTGAAGCTTTCTTT	CASSIGSNWDTEAFF	NA	NA	TRBV19	TRBJ1-1
TGTGCCAGCAGTTACGGGACAGGGACCTACGAGCAGTACTTC	CASSYGTGTYEQYF	TRBD1	NA	TRBV6-6	TRBJ2-7
TGTGCCAGCAGTTTCGGGACTAGCGGGCCTCTTAATGAGCAGTTCTTC	CASSFGTSGPLNEQFF	TRBD2	once	TRBV6-6	TRBJ2-1
TGTGCCAGCAGTGTGGGAGGGACCAAAAACATTCAGTACTTC	CASSVGGTKNIQYF	TRBD2	NA	TRBV2	TRBJ2-4
TGTGCCAGCAGCCGTCGGGGCTTCGTGCTCCCTTTCTTT	CASSRRGFVLPFF	NA	NA	TRBV16	TRBJ1-1
TGTGCCAGCAGTTACGGCGGTGGCACTGAAGCTTTCTTT	CASSYGGGTEAFF	NA	few	TRBV6-5	TRBJ1-1
TGTGCCAGTACCCCTACAGGGGGCGCATACAATGAGCAGTTCTTC	CASTPTGGAYNEQFF	TRBD1	NA	TRBV19	TRBJ2-1
TGTGCCAGCAGCCTCCTCCGTGCTAATGAAAAACTGTTTTTT	CASSLLRANEKLFF	NA	NA	TRBV7-8	TRBJ1-4
TGTGCCAGCAGCCCAAGCCCGGCAGAGCGCGATGAGCAGTTCTTC	CASSPSPAERDEQFF	NA	few	TRBV5-6	TRBJ2-1
TGTGCCAGCTCCGGACGGGGGGGGGAGCTGGATACAGATACGCAGTATTTT	CASSGRGGELDTDTQYF	TRBD2	NA	TRBV5-6	TRBJ2-3
TGTGCCAGCAGCCCCGGCCGGGAGCCAGTGTCGTGGGACAATGAGCAGTTCTTC	CASSPGREPVSWDNEQFF	NA	NA	TRBV7-8	TRBJ2-1
TGTGCCAGCAGCCCGACAGGGCGGGGCGGGGAGCTGTTTTTT	CASSPTGRGGELFF	NA	NA	TRBV7-7	TRBJ2-2
TGCAGCGTTGAGTGGGGAACTGAAGCTTTCTTT	CSVEWGTEAFF	NA	NA	TRBV29-1	TRBJ1-1
TGTGCCAGCAGCTTACTAGCGGTTAGCACAGATACGCAGTATTTT	CASSLLAVSTDTQYF	TRBD2	NA	TRBV7-9	TRBJ2-3
TGTGCCAGCAGTCCGGGACTAGCGGTCGTCTACGAGCAGTACTTC	CASSPGLAVVYEQYF	TRBD2	NA	TRBV27	TRBJ2-7
TGTGCCAGCAGCCAAGGTAGCGGGAGGACCAATGAGCAGTTCTTC	CASSQGSGRTNEQFF	TRBD2	NA	TRBV14	TRBJ2-1
TGCAGCGTCGACCCGGCGACAGGGGGGAACTATGGCTACACCTTC	CSVDPATGGNYGYTF	TRBD1	once	TRBV29-1	TRBJ1-2
TGTGCCAGCAGCCATCTTCTAGCTGGAGATACGCAGTATTTT	CASSHLLAGDTQYF	NA	NA	TRBV7-8	TRBJ2-3